The T cell receptor beta chain under discussion was sequenced for a study of blood T cell repertoires in COVID-19. As for the study in general: The United States, Italy and Spain provided the acute and convalescent COVID-19 samples. Sources were T cells, B-cell-depleted T cells, or PBMCs; the material itself was cDNA or gDNA.

V lost 8 bases to trimming and J lost 0 bases, with 11 bases between them. Germline V gene lookup returns CDR1 MNHEY and CDR2 SMNVEV (reference sequence). This CDR3 contains 15 residues. Original processing notes: How many nucleated cells were present was estimated from reference gene primer amplification. Here immunoSEQ multiplex PCR was the method, and the copy in TCRdb shows in-frame clones only, minus some. V and J calls and clone size are given by that table; D and trimming were obtained from the DNA. The sample lists roughly 140,000 clones, about 81% occurring once. The sequence was obtained from an elderly woman with acute or convalescent COVID-19. Specimen: peripheral blood. The chain is built from TRBV27 and TRBJ1-6; no clear D gene. The CDR3 reads CASALSSSYNSPLHF. In nucleotides, the CDR3 is TGTGCCAGCGCATTGTCCAGCTCCTATAATTCACCCCTCCACTTT.